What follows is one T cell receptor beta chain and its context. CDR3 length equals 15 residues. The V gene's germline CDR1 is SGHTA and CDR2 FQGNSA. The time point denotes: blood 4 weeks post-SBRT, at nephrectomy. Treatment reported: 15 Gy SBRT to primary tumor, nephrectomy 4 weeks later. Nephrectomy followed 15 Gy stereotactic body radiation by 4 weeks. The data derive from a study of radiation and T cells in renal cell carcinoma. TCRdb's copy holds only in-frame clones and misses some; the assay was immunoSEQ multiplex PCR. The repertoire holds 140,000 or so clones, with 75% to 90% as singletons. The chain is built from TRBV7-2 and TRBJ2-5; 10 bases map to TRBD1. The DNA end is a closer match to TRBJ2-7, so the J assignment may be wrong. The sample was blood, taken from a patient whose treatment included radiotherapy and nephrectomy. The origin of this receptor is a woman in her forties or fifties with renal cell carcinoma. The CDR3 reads CASSSDRGLYYEQYF. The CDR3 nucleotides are TGTGCCAGCAGCTCCGACAGGGGGCTTTACTACGAGCAGTACTTC.